The rows below give T cell receptor beta chains drawn from one sample of a study of blood T cell repertoires in COVID-19. Repertoires were generated with immunoSEQ multiplex PCR, while TCRdb's copy carries only in-frame clones and drops some. The table lists 75,000 to 90,000 clones, about 82% of them singletons. The sample consisted of peripheral blood. The receptors shown here come from an elderly man with active or convalescent COVID-19. Both conserved end residues are part of each CDR3. D genes are given only for firm matches. Only part of the rows carry a size: once, few, many, or a class if the clone is expanded.

D gene,J gene,V gene,clone size,CDR3 DNA,CDR3 protein
.,TRBJ2-1,TRBV29-1,.,TGCAGCGTTGCTAGCACACGTTCTTACAATGAGCAGTTCTTC,CSVASTRSYNEQFF
TRBD1,TRBJ1-1,TRBV19,.,TGTGCCAGTAGTCCGAGGGACAGGGGAGCTTTCTTT,CASSPRDRGAFF
TRBD1,TRBJ1-1,TRBV27,.,TGTGCCAGCAGTTCCTCGGGGACAGGGAGGAGAGAAGCTTTCTTT,CASSSSGTGRREAFF
TRBD1,TRBJ2-5,TRBV18,.,TGTGCCAGCTCACTCCAGGGGGCGAGTGAGACCCAGTACTTC,CASSLQGASETQYF
.,TRBJ2-2,TRBV5-1,.,TGCGCCAGCGAACCACTGAACACCGGGGAGCTGTTTTTT,CASEPLNTGELFF
.,TRBJ2-5,TRBV5-1,few,TGCGCCAGCAGCTTGAATCCAGGCCAAGAGACCCAGTACTTC,CASSLNPGQETQYF
TRBD2,TRBJ2-1,TRBV4-1,.,TGCGCCAGCAGCCTAACTAGCGGAGCTTCCTACAATGAGCAGTTCTTC,CASSLTSGASYNEQFF
TRBD2,TRBJ2-5,TRBV10-3,.,TGTGCCATCGGGCTAGCGGGGACTCAAGAGACCCAGTACTTC,CAIGLAGTQETQYF
TRBD1,TRBJ2-1,TRBV27,.,TGTGCCAGCAGCCCTAAGACGACAGGGGGAATCCATGAGCAGTTCTTC,CASSPKTTGGIHEQFF
TRBD2,TRBJ2-2,TRBV7-9,many,TGTGCCAGCAGTTCAACCGGGACTACCTCGAACACCGGGGAGCTGTTTTTT,CASSSTGTTSNTGELFF
TRBD2,TRBJ2-2,TRBV18,.,TGTGCCAGCTCACCACAAAGACTAGCGGAGAACACCGGGGAGCTGTTTTTT,CASSPQRLAENTGELFF
.,TRBJ2-1,TRBV21-1,.,TGTGCCAGCAGCAGTGGACGGGGCTCCTACAATGAGCAGTTCTTC,CASSSGRGSYNEQFF
.,TRBJ2-3,TRBV7-6,.,TGTGCCAGCACCGTGGGGGGGCATAGCACAGATACGCAGTATTTT,CASTVGGHSTDTQYF
.,TRBJ1-4,TRBV19,.,TGTGCCAGTAGTATAAGGACAGTTAGGGCGGCTGGTGAAAAACTGTTTTTT,CASSIRTVRAAGEKLFF
TRBD1,TRBJ2-1,TRBV10-3,few,TGTGCCATCAGGGGGGACAGCTCCAATGAGCAGTTCTTC,CAIRGDSSNEQFF
.,TRBJ1-5,TRBV7-8,.,TGTGCCAGCAGCCCAGACAGGCATCAGCCCCAGCATTTT,CASSPDRHQPQHF
.,TRBJ1-5,TRBV24-1,.,TGTGCCACCAGTGTCTCCGGGACAATCAATCAGCCCCAGCATTTT,CATSVSGTINQPQHF
.,TRBJ2-5,TRBV7-2,large,TGTGCCAGCAGCGCCTCGATGGCGGTACAAGAGACCCAGTACTTC,CASSASMAVQETQYF
.,TRBJ1-2,TRBV7-2,.,TGTGCCAGCAGCTTAGTTACTTCGGACTATGGCTACACCTTC,CASSLVTSDYGYTF
TRBD2,TRBJ2-1,TRBV27,.,TGTGCCAGCAGTTTGACTAGCGGGAAGGGGCAGTTCTTC,CASSLTSGKGQFF
TRBD2,TRBJ2-4,TRBV28,.,TGTGCCAGCAGTCCCTGGGGGGGGATGGTCGAAAACATTCAGTACTTC,CASSPWGGMVENIQYF
TRBD1,TRBJ1-5,TRBV6-5,few,TGTGCCAGCAGTCCAGGGGGCAGGCCCAATCAGCCCCAGCATTTT,CASSPGGRPNQPQHF
.,TRBJ2-2,TRBV29-1,.,TGCAGCGTTGATTGGAGGAACACCGGGGAGCTGTTTTTT,CSVDWRNTGELFF
TRBD2,TRBJ2-3,TRBV5-1,.,TGCGCCAGCAGCTTGCAGCGGGACCCTAGCACAGATACGCAGTATTTT,CASSLQRDPSTDTQYF
TRBD1,TRBJ2-1,TRBV29-1,.,TGCAGCGTCGAGCGGACAGGGGAAAATGAGCAGTTCTTC,CSVERTGENEQFF
TRBD1,TRBJ1-5,TRBV28,.,TGTGCCAGCAGGCGGCGGACAGGGGGAAGCAATCAGCCCCAGCATTTT,CASRRRTGGSNQPQHF
.,TRBJ1-5,TRBV27,.,TGTGCCAGCAGTTTGAGGACTGAAGATCAGCCCCAGCATTTT,CASSLRTEDQPQHF
.,TRBJ2-2,TRBV5-1,few,TGCGCCAGCAGCCAGACAGAGAACACCGGGGAGCTGTTTTTT,CASSQTENTGELFF
.,TRBJ1-3,TRBV29-1,.,TGCAGCGTTGACCCGACAGGCTCTGGAAACACCATATATTTT,CSVDPTGSGNTIYF
.,TRBJ2-5,TRBV6-5,.,TGTGCCAGTCGAAGGCAGACCGGGGAGACCCAGTACTTC,CASRRQTGETQYF
.,TRBJ1-6,TRBV19,.,TGTGCCAGTAGTTCCACGGGGGGGACCAATTCACCCCTCCACTTT,CASSSTGGTNSPLHF
.,TRBJ1-2,TRBV6-2/TRBV6-3,.,TGTGCCAGCAGTTACTCGTCCAGGGTCTATGGCTACACCTTC,CASSYSSRVYGYTF
.,TRBJ1-2,TRBV2,.,TGTGCCAGCAGTGCAGCCGGACAGCTAATCGAAATCAGAAACACCTTC,CASSAAGQLIEIRNTF
TRBD2,TRBJ2-3,TRBV4-1,.,TGCGCCAGCAGCCAAGAACCTAGCGGAGTCTACACAGATACGCAGTATTTT,CASSQEPSGVYTDTQYF
TRBD2,TRBJ2-1,TRBV11-3,.,TGTGCCAGCAGCCCTCGGGACTACTACAATGAGCAGTTCTTC,CASSPRDYYNEQFF
.,TRBJ1-4,TRBV12-3/TRBV12-4,.,TGTGCCAGCAGCCAGGGGATGGATGAAAAACTGTTTTTT,CASSQGMDEKLFF
TRBD1,TRBJ1-5,TRBV6-5,.,TGTGCCAGCAGTCAGGGGGCAAGCAATCAGCCCCAGCATTTT,CASSQGASNQPQHF
.,TRBJ2-1,TRBV5-1,.,TGCGCCAGCAGCTTGAGGCTAGCTTCCCGGGCATCACGAGAGCAGTTCTTC,CASSLRLASRASREQFF
.,TRBJ1-6,TRBV7-2,.,TGTGCCAGCAGCTTACTACAGAATAATTCACCCCTCCACTTT,CASSLLQNNSPLHF
TRBD2,TRBJ2-2,TRBV7-2,.,TGTGCCAGCAGCTTAGTTTCGGGGGGGCGCGCCGGGGAGCTGTTTTTT,CASSLVSGGRAGELFF
TRBD1,TRBJ2-1,TRBV6-5,.,TGTGCCAGCAGCCCACAGGGGAGTTTGGGCAATGAGCAGTTCTTC,CASSPQGSLGNEQFF
TRBD1,TRBJ1-2,TRBV5-1,.,TGCGCCAGCAGCCAAAGACAGGGGGCCGGCTATGGCTACACCTTC,CASSQRQGAGYGYTF
.,TRBJ1-2,TRBV5-1,.,TGCGCCAGCAGCTCGGGAGGGGACCCCTATGGCTACACCTTC,CASSSGGDPYGYTF
TRBD1,TRBJ1-6,TRBV5-1,.,TGCGCCAGCAACACAGGGGATTATAATTCACCCCTCCACTTT,CASNTGDYNSPLHF